One and the same sample provided the 4 T cell receptor beta chains below, sequenced in a study of identifying expanded T cells in peripheral blood. Profiled with immunoSEQ multiplex PCR; TCRdb holds only in-frame clones, not every one. The sample has about 58,000 clones; about nine tenths are singletons. Sequencing was performed on blood. All receptors come from a person between 18 and 70 years old in good health.

The V call is TRBV28, the J call TRBJ2-7, with D unresolved. Deletions cut 5 bases from V and 5 bases from J, with 13 bases between. This CDR3 comprises 13 residues. Germline lookup yields CDR1 MDHEN and CDR2 SYDVKM. CDR3 protein: CASSKSPGHEQYF. The CDR3 region has the DNA TGTGCCAGCAGTAAGTCCCCAGGACACGAGCAGTACTTC.

J is TRBJ2-1 and V is TRBV6-6, with D uncertain. V was clipped by 0 bases and J by 2 bases, with 8 bases between them. The CDR3 length is 15 residues. Per the germline V gene, CDR1 is MNHNY and CDR2 is SVGAGI (reference sequence). CDR3 in DNA: TGTGCCAGCAGTTACTCGTCTGATCCCTACAATGAGCAGTTCTTC. It codes for CASSYSSDPYNEQFF.

The chain has TRBV28 and TRBJ2-2, with TRBD2 matching 8 bases. The CDR3 spans 15 residues. Trimming at V came to 6 bases and at J to 3 bases, leaving 6 bases not matched to a gene. Germline assignment: CDR1 MDHEN and CDR2 SYDVKM. In DNA form, the CDR3 reads TGTGCCAGCAGAGGGAGCGGGAGTTACACCGGGGAGCTGTTTTTT. This gives the protein CASRGSGSYTGELFF.

The rearrangement uses TRBV9 and TRBJ2-1, with 7 positions matching TRBD1. The CDR3 covers 15 residues. Germline CDR1 reads SGDLS; CDR2 reads YYNGEE. V gave up 2 bases and J gave up 3 bases; unmatched junction bases: 5. CDR3 DNA sequence: TGTGCCAGCAGCGTCCAGACAGGGATCTACAATGAGCAGTTCTTC. Protein: CASSVQTGIYNEQFF.